This TCR beta chain was sequenced for a study of blood T cells in healthy people across ages (dated by TCRdb to 2015 to 2017). Study-wide context: Template switching captured roughly one uniquely barcoded TCR beta cDNA molecule per two T cells in model experiments. The study analyzed two additional independent replicas of 1 million unique cDNA reads from the same blood draw for two donors, one aged 18 to 30 and one aged 80 or older. The donors were divided into four age groups: young (average around 17 years), middle-aged (about 40), aged (roughly 66) and long-lived (about 79). Donors of different ages were randomly distributed across sequencing lanes to avoid experimental bias. To track age-related changes in TCR beta repertoire diversity, the study relied on deep sequencing normalized with unique cDNA molecular identifiers.

This clonotype was picked up many times. No cognate antigen has been identified for it. There are no base qualities to consult, and no much larger clone falls within one base. CDR1 and CDR2 were assigned from the germline V gene as SGHRS and YFSETQ. CDR3 length: 13 amino acids, cysteine to phenylalanine. The kept DNA is CDR3 alone, 39 bases in frame from the first base. The junction shows trimming of 2 bases on V and 3 bases on J, plus 9 bases between the germline ends. The 39 donors, aged about 6 to 95 years, were systemically healthy Caucasian individuals from Russia. Ten milliliters of peripheral blood were drawn from each donor into EDTA-treated Vacutainer tubes. PBMCs were isolated by Ficoll-Paque density-gradient centrifugation, with at least 7 million obtained per sample. Trizol reagent was used to extract total RNA from PBMCs, with at least 5.5 micrograms per sample. The percentages of naive CD45RAhigh/CD27high T cells were determined by flow cytometry on a PBMC aliquot from every donor.

Paper-wide results and their limitations: Compared with the aged group, the long-lived group had more naive CD4+ T cells, fewer expanded clones and increased TCR diversity, a pattern suggesting age selection. As age increased, observed TCR beta diversity per million T cells dropped in a roughly linear way, and a significant reduction was already evident by age 40. Bulk unsorted PBMC profiling prevented conclusive comparison of naive and antigen-experienced compartments. A strong correlation was found between observed TCR beta diversity and the percentage of naive T cells measured by flow cytometry. Because the CMV infection status of the donors was unknown, age-related changes in expanded clonotypes may potentially have been confounded. Total diversity estimates from one million sequenced T cells were considered lower bounds and underestimates.

Libraries came from 5' RACE. Reads for this sample came from an Illumina HiSeq 2500. A second about 7 to 11 cycle PCR used a sample-barcoded 5' primer and a J-beta primer mix. Each TCR beta cDNA molecule received a unique molecular identifier from a template-switch 5' adaptor carrying 12 random nucleotides. At least 2.5 million CDR3-containing paired-end reads were obtained from each sample. First-strand cDNA synthesis was performed from all RNA using the Mint cDNA synthesis kit, with priming by a TRBC-specific oligonucleotide. Following uracil-DNA glycosylase treatment, all cDNA underwent a first 18-cycle PCR with the universal primers M1SS and BC2_uni_R. Regarding the original processing steps: Normalization of each sample was performed by random selection of 1 million high-quality reads, each carrying a distinct molecular identifier. Instead of being binned into consensus sequences, reads with shared molecular identifiers were discarded. MiTCR, run with a Q25 quality threshold and the strictest error-elimination algorithm, handled CDR3 identification, clonotype clustering and error correction. A nonparametric unseen species model with Euler transformation was used to estimate lower-bound total TCR beta diversity. The public reads were quality trimmed at Q25 with fastp and then assembled into clones with MiXCR by TCRdb, keeping productive beta chains. Here each entry gathers all rows of one CDR3 protein and keeps the most common genes and DNA. The authors' filters were not applied to this entry. In all, the sample holds some 700,000 distinct CDR3 sequences, and about a fifth of those were seen once. The top ten constitute around a fifth of the sample.

This sequence originates from a man aged 65 to 85 in good health. Sequencing used blood. The rearranged chain carries TRBV5-1 and TRBJ2-7, with TRBD1 tentatively as D gene (6 bases match). The CDR3 reads as follows: CASSFPDSYEQYF. The DNA is as follows: TGCGCCAGCAGCTTCCCGGACAGCTACGAGCAGTACTTC.